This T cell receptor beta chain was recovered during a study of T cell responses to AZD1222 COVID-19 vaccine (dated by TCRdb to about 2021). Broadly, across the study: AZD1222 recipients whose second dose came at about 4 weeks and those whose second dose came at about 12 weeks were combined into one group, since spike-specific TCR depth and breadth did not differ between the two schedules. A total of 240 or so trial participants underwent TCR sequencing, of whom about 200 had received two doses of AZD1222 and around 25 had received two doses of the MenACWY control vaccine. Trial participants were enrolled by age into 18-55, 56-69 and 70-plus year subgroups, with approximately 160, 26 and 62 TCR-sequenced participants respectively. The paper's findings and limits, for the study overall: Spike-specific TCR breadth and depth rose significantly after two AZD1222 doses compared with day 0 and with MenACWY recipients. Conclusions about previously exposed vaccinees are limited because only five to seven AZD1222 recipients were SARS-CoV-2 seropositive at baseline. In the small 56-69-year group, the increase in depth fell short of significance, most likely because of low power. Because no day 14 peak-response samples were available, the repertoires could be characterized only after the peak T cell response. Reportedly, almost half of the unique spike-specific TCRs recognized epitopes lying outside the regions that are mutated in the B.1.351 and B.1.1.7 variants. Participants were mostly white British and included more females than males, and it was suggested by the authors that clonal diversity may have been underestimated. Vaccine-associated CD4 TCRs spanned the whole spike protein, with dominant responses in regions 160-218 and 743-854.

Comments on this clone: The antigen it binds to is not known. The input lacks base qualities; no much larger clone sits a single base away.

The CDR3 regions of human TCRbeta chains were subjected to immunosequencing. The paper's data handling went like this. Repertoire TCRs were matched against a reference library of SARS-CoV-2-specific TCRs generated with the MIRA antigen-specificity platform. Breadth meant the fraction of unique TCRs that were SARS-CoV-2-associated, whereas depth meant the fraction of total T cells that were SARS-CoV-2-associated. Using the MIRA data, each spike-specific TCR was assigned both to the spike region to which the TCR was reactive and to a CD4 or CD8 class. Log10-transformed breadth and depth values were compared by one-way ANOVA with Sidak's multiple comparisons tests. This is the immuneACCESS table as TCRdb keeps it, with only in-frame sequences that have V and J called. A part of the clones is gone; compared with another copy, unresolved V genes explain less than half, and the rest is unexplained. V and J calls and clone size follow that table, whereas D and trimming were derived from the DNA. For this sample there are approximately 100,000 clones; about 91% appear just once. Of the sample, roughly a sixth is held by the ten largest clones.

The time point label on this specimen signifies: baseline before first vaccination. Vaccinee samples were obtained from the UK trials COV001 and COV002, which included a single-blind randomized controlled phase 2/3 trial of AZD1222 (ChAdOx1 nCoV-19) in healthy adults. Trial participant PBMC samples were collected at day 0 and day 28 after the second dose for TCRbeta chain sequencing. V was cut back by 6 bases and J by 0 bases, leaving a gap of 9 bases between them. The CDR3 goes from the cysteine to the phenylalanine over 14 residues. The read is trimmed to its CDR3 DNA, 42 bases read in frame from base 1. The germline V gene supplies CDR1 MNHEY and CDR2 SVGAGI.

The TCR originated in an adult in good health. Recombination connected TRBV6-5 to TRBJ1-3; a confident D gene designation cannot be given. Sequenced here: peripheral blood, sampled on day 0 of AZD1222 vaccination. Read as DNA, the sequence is TGTGCCAGCAGATATGACAACTCTGGAAACACCATATATTTT. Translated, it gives CASRYDNSGNTIYF.